This T cell receptor (beta chain) appears in the sequencing data of a study of technical replicates of blood from a handful of donors. The CDR3 has 15 residues. Per the germline V gene, CDR1 is LGHNA and CDR2 is YNFKEQ. Trimming removed 4 bases from V and 7 bases from J; junction bases left unmatched: 6. Using immunoSEQ multiplex PCR, the repertoire was profiled, and TCRdb retains in-frame clones only, with some absent. This sample carries tens of thousands of clones, about 95% of them seen once, and the ten largest clones take under 0.4%. The specimen sequenced was T cells isolated from PBMCs. This sequence was found in a human donor in good health. This sequence joins TRBV4-2 and TRBJ2-7; 14 nucleotides agree with TRBD2. The CDR3: CASSRRLAGGQEQYF. The CDR3 nucleotides are TGTGCCAGCAGCCGCCGACTAGCGGGAGGGCAAGAGCAGTACTTC.